These 14 T cell receptor beta chains came from one sample sequenced in a study of T-cell reconstitution after alpha-beta-depleted transplantation in children. Unique molecular identifiers were incorporated when the TCRbeta library was constructed. MiXCR, run by TCRdb on the PCR reads, gives a single entry per CDR3 protein. The table includes just over 350,000 distinct CDR3 sequences, roughly 13% detected once. The source was PBMCs, collected from the stem cell graft. All receptors derive from a human donor who donated a stem cell graft to a child with Fanconi anemia.

The CDR3 sequence is CASSWDPQETQYF. CDR3 nucleotides: TGTGCCAGCAGCTGGGACCCCCAAGAGACCCAGTACTTC. The J gene is TRBJ2-5, the V gene TRBV7-2; tentatively, D is TRBD1 or TRBD2 (5 bases each). The CDR3 length is 13 residues. Trimming took off 4 bases at V and 1 base at J, with 7 bases between the two ends. The V gene's germline CDR1 is SGHTA and CDR2 FQGNSA. The whole variable domain, remainder taken from reference TRBV7-2 and TRBJ2-5, is GAGVSQSPSNKVTEKGKDVELRCDPISGHTALYWYRQSLGQGLEFLIYFQGNSAPDKSGLPSDRFSAERTGGSVSTLTIQRTQQEDSAVYLCASSWDPQETQYFGPGTRLLVL.

This clonotype was recorded a few times. The chain combines TRBV12-3 or TRBV12-4 with TRBJ1-1; perhaps TRBD1 as D (5 bases). The CDR3 sequence is 15 residues long. Trimming shortened V by 5 bases and J by 4 bases, and 17 bases separated the two germline ends. The CDR3 DNA sequence: TGTGCCAGCAGTAAGAGGGGTGACGTCGTCACTGAAGCTTTCTTT. This codes for CASSKRGDVVTEAFF.

The genes are TRBV7-9 and TRBJ1-1, with TRBD1 identical over 9 bases. This CDR3 comprises 13 residues. Germline V lookup: CDR1 SEHNR, CDR2 FQNEAQ (reference sequence). The trim removed 3 bases at V and 12 bases at J, leaving 8 bases unmatched. CDR3 region: CASSFRDRETPFF. The CDR3 DNA follows: TGTGCCAGCAGCTTCCGGGACAGGGAAACACCTTTCTTT.

This clonotype was seen at least ten times. The gene calls are TRBV12-3 or TRBV12-4 and TRBJ1-2, with D maybe TRBD1 (5 bases). The length of the CDR3 is 12 residues. Trimming cost V 7 bases and J 6 bases, with 12 bases left between them. DNA of the CDR3: TGTGCCAGCACCGCAGGGTATCATGGCTACACCTTC. It encodes CASTAGYHGYTF.

A single count supports this clonotype. This rearrangement joins TRBV5-1 to TRBJ1-1; D not certain. Germline assignment: CDR1 SGHRS and CDR2 YFSETQ. Trimming removed 0 bases from V and 5 bases from J, with 14 bases in between. The CDR3 extends over 15 amino acids. CDR3 coding DNA: TGCGCCAGCAGCTTGGAATTGGGAAGGAGAACTGAAGCTTTCTTT. Residues: CASSLELGRRTEAFF.

This clonotype was seen a few times. The V gene is TRBV6-1, the J gene TRBJ2-3, with 10 bases matching TRBD2. The CDR3 extends over 15 amino acids. The J segment lost 0 bases and the V segment lost 7 bases, leaving 4 bases of the junction unmatched. CDR1 is MNHNS and CDR2 is SASEGT in the germline V gene. CDR3 sequence: CASKISGGSTDTQYF. The CDR3 DNA is TGTGCCAGCAAAATTAGCGGGGGGAGCACAGATACGCAGTATTTT.

The V call is TRBV9, the J call TRBJ2-2; TRBD2 aligns across 9 bases. The germline CDR1 and CDR2 sequences are SGDLS and YYNGEE. J lost 3 bases, V lost 0 bases, and 12 bases had no gene match. This CDR3 contains 19 residues. The CDR3 reads CASSVAAGGRLWDTGELFF. CDR3 DNA sequence: TGTGCCAGCAGCGTAGCTGCGGGAGGGCGTCTCTGGGACACCGGGGAGCTGTTTTTT.

V gene TRBV4-2 combines with J gene TRBJ1-2; D remains unclear. Per germline, CDR1 LGHNA and CDR2 YNFKEQ. CDR3 length equals 13 residues. The germline V and J ends were trimmed by 8 bases and 4 bases, with 14 bases remaining between them. The CDR3 loop reads CASGFGPPYGYTF. The CDR3 DNA is TGTGCCAGCGGCTTTGGGCCCCCCTATGGCTACACCTTC.

This clonotype was recorded many times. V gene TRBV5-1 combines with J gene TRBJ1-1; 9 nucleotides line up with TRBD1. The germline V gene has CDR1 SGHRS and CDR2 YFSETQ. V dropped 7 bases and J dropped 4; count of bases not matched to a gene: 11. This CDR3 has 15 amino acids. CDR3 sequence: CASVTSTGGFTEAFF. The CDR3, as DNA: TGCGCCAGCGTCACCTCTACAGGGGGCTTCACTGAAGCTTTCTTT.

This clonotype was observed a handful of times. The chain has TRBV2 and TRBJ2-7; TRBD1 matches at 7 bases. Trimming took 5 bases from V and 0 from J; bases not matched to a gene: 4. The germline V gene encodes CDR1 SNHLY and CDR2 FYNNEI. The CDR3 loop spans 14 amino acids. This chain's CDR3 is CASSLGQISYEQYF. The DNA for the CDR3 is TGTGCCAGCAGTTTGGGACAGATCTCCTACGAGCAGTACTTC.

Ten or more counts support this clonotype. CDR3 DNA: TGCAGCGTTGAAGGTTTTGCCAGTTACTTCCGAACTGAAGCTTTCTTT. The encoded protein is CSVEGFASYFRTEAFF. The rearrangement links TRBV29-1 to TRBJ1-1; D remains unclear. Trimming left V 1 base short and J 5 bases short, with 20 bases between. The CDR3 contains 16 residues. Germline V gene sequence: CDR1 SQVTM, CDR2 ANQGSEA.

As concerns this clonotype: At one end, the junction sequence differs from germline, possibly due to a read error. V gene TRBV12-3 or TRBV12-4 combines with J gene TRBJ2-2; 7 nucleotides agree with TRBD1. The CDR3 length is 15 residues. The CDR3 DNA reads as TGTGCCAGCACTCGGGACAGCGCGAACACCGGGGAGCTGCTTTTT. It translates to CASTRDSANTGELLF.

A few counts support this clonotype. The gene calls are TRBV20-1 and TRBJ2-1; D possibly corresponds to TRBD1 (5 bases). This CDR3 has 13 amino acids. Germline CDR1 reads DFQATT; CDR2 reads SNEGSKA (reference sequence). The chain's CDR3 is CSIPPKGYNEQFF. The DNA for the CDR3 is TGCAGCATCCCCCCTAAGGGGTACAATGAGCAGTTCTTC.

This clonotype was seen a few times. V and J are TRBV12-3 or TRBV12-4 and TRBJ1-1, with 7 bases identical to TRBD1. With V trimmed by 6 bases and J by 3 bases, 7 bases remained unmatched. This CDR3 has 14 residues. CDR3 loop: CASSRQGWDTEAFF. CDR3 in DNA: TGTGCCAGCAGCCGACAGGGCTGGGACACTGAAGCTTTCTTT.